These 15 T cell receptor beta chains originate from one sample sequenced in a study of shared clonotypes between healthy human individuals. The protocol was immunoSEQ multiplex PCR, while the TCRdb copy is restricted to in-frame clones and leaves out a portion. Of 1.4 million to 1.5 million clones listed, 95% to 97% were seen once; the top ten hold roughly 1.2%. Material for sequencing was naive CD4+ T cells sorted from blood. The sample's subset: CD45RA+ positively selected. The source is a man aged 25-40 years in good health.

CDR3 nucleotide sequence: TGTGCCAGCAGCTCCTCGGGACTAGCGGGAGTCCCCGGGGAGCTGTTTTTT. Its protein is CASSSSGLAGVPGELFF. The chain employs TRBV7-2 and TRBJ2-2; 14 nucleotides agree with TRBD2. Trimming at V came to 4 bases and at J to 6 bases, leaving 7 bases not matched to a gene. Germline V CDR1 and CDR2: SGHTA, FQGNSA. The CDR3 has 17 residues.

CDR3 coding DNA: TGTGCCAGCAGCCCGGACAGGGTGAATAAAAACATTCAGTACTTC. This gives the protein CASSPDRVNKNIQYF. This chain links TRBV7-2 with TRBJ2-4; TRBD1 matches at 8 bases. Unmatched junction bases numbered 7, after V lost 5 bases and J lost 4 bases. Germline V CDR1 and CDR2: SGHTA, FQGNSA. The length of the CDR3 is 15 residues.

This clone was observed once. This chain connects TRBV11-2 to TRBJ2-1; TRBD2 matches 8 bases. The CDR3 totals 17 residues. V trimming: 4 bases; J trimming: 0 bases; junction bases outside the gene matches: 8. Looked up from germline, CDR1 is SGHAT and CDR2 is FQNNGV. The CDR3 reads CASSSTPSGFSYNEQFF. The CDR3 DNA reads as TGTGCCAGCAGCTCTACCCCTAGCGGGTTCTCCTACAATGAGCAGTTCTTC. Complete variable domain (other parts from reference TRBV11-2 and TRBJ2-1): EAGVAQSPRYKIIEKRQSVAFWCNPISGHATLYWYQQILGQGPKLLIQFQNNGVVDDSQLPKDRFSAERLKGVDSTLKIQPAKLEDSAVYLCASSSTPSGFSYNEQFFGPGTRLTVL.

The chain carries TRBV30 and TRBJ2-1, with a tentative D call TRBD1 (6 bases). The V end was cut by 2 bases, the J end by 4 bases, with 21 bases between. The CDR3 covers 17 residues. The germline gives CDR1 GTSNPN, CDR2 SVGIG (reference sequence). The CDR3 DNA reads TGTGCCTGGAGTCGATCCAACCTAGTGGGGGCTTACAATGAGCAGTTCTTC. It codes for CAWSRSNLVGAYNEQFF.

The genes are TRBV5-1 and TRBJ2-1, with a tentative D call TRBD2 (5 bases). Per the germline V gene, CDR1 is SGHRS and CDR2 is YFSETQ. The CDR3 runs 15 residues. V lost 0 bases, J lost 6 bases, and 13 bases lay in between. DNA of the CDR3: TGCGCCAGCAGCTTGGAAGCGGTTCTTTCCAATGAGCAGTTCTTC. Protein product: CASSLEAVLSNEQFF.

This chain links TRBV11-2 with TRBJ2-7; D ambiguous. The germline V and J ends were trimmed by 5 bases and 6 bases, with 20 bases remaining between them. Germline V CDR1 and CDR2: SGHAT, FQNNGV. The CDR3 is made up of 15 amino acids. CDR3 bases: TGTGCCAGCAGCCCCAACCACCTGCCATCCGCCGAGCAGTACTTC. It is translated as CASSPNHLPSAEQYF.

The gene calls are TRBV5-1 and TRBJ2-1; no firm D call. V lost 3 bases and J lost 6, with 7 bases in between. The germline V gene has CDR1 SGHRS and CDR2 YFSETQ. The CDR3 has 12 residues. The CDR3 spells CASSSQLNEQFF. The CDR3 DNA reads TGCGCCAGCAGCTCACAGCTCAATGAGCAGTTCTTC.

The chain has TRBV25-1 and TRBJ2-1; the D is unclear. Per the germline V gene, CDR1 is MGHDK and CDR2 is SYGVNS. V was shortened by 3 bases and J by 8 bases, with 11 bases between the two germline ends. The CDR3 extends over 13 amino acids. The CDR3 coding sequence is TGTGCCAGCAGTGATTTCGCAGAAGATGAGCAGTTCTTC. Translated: CASSDFAEDEQFF.

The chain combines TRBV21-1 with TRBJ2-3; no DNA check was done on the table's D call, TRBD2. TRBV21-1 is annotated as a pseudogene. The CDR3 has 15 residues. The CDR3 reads CASIKRVAGTDTQYF. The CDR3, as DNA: TGTGCCAGCATTAAGAGGGTGGCGGGCACAGATACGCAGTATTTT.

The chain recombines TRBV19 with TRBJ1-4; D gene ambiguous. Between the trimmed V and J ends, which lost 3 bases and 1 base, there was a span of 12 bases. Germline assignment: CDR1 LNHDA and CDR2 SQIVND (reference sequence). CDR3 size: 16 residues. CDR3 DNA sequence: TGTGCCAGTAGTATCGGCGCATCCGGAACTAATGAAAAACTGTTTTTT. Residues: CASSIGASGTNEKLFF.

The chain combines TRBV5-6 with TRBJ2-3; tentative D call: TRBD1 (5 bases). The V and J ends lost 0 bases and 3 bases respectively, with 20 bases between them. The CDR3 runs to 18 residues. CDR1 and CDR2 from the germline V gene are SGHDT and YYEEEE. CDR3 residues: CASSLARQSLPRTDTQYF. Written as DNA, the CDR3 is TGTGCCAGCAGCTTGGCCCGACAGTCTCTTCCTAGGACAGATACGCAGTATTTT.

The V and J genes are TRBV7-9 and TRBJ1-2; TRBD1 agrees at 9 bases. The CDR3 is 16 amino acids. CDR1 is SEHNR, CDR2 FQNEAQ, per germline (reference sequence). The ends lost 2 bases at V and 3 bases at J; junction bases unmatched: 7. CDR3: CASSLIIRDRDYGYTF. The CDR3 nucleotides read TGTGCCAGCAGCTTAATAATCCGGGACAGGGACTATGGCTACACCTTC. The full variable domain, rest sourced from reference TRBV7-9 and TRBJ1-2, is DTGVSQNPRHKITKRGQNVTFRCDPISEHNRLYWYRQTLGQGPEFLTYFQNEAQLEKSRLLSDRFSAERPKGSFSTLEIQRTEQGDSAMYLCASSLIIRDRDYGYTFGSGTRLTVV.

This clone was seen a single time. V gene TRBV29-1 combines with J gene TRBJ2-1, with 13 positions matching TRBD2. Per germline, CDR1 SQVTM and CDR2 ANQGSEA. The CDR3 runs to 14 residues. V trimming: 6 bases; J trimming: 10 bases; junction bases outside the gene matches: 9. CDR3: CSVLGLAGSGEQFF. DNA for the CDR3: TGCAGCGTCCTGGGACTAGCGGGATCTGGAGAGCAGTTCTTC.

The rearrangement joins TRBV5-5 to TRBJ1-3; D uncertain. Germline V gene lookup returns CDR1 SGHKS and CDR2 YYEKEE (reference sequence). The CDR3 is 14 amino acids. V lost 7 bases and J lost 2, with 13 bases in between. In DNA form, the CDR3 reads TGTGCCAGCGGCCCTCGGTCGCCTGGAAACACCATATATTTT. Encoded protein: CASGPRSPGNTIYF.

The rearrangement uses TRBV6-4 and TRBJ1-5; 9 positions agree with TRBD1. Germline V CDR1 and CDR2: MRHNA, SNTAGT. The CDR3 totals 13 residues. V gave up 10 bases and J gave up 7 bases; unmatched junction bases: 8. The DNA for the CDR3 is TGTGCCATCCCGGGACAGGGACGGCAGCCCCAGCATTTT. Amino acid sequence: CAIPGQGRQPQHF.